The clone carrying this TCR beta chain was seen many times. These data belong to a study of T cells after yellow fever vaccination. Looking at the study overall: It was SMART-Seq v4 Ultra Low Input that prepared the fractions with low cell numbers.

The CDR3 sequence is 14 residues long. The V end lost 1 base, the J end lost 5 bases, and 11 bases lay between the germline ends. Germline assignment: CDR1 SEHNR and CDR2 FQNEAQ (reference sequence). TCRdb used MiXCR to reprocess the 5' RACE reads, holding one entry per CDR3 protein. Seen here are some 320,000 distinct CDR3 sequences, 4.1% observed once, and the top ten hold around 25%. This receptor was identified in a man in his late teens or twenties who received the YFV17D yellow fever vaccine. The rearrangement uses TRBV7-9 and TRBJ1-2, with D hard to call. Specimen: PBMCs, collected 5 days after the yellow fever booster vaccination. In nucleotides, the CDR3 is TGTGCCAGCAGCTTAGGGGCGGGGTTATATGGCTACACCTTC. Its protein product is CASSLGAGLYGYTF.